The TCR beta chain described here comes from a study of blood T cell repertoires in COVID-19. Looking at the study overall: The analysed material was cDNA or gDNA that came from T cells, B-cell-depleted T cells, or PBMCs.

Cohorts were assigned according to the clinical history that participants reported. CDR3 length: 15 amino acids. Looked up from germline, CDR1 is MGHRA and CDR2 is YSYEKL. V dropped 0 bases and J dropped 8 bases, with 14 bases sitting between them. Original processing methods: The authors estimated nucleated cell counts from reference gene primer amplification. Clones were read by immunoSEQ multiplex PCR, and TCRdb kept only the in-frame ones, dropping some. V and J calls and clone size come straight from that table; D and trimming were deduced from the DNA. The sample shows about 180,000 clones, 86% of them seen only once.

This receptor was taken from a woman aged 30 to 39 who had recovered from COVID-19. Sequencing used PBMCs or T cells enriched from blood (not recorded which). The rearrangement links TRBV4-1 to TRBJ1-5, with D possibly TRBD1 on 6 matching bases. The CDR3 sequence is CASSQEGQTIKPQHF. The CDR3 DNA sequence: TGCGCCAGCAGCCAAGAAGGACAGACCATCAAGCCCCAGCATTTT.